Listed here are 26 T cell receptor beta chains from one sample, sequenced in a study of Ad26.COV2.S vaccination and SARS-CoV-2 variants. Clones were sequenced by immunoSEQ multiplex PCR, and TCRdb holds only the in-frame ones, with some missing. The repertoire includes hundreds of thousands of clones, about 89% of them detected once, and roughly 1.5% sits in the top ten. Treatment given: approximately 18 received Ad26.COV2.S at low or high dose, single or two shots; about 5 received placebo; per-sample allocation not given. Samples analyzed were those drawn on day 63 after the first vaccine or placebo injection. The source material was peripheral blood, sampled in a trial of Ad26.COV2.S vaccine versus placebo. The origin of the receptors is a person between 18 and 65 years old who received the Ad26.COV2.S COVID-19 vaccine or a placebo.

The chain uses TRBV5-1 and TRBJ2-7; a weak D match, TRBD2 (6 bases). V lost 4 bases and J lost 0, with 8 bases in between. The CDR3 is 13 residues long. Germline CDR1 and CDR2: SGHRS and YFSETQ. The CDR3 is CASSGGNSYEQYF. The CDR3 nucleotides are TGCGCCAGCAGCGGGGGGAACTCCTACGAGCAGTACTTC.

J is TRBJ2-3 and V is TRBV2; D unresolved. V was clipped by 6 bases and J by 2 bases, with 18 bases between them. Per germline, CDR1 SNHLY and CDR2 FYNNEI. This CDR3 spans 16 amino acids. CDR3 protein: CASRTSSWAHTDTQYF. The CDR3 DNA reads TGTGCCAGCAGGACGAGTAGTTGGGCCCACACAGATACGCAGTATTTT.

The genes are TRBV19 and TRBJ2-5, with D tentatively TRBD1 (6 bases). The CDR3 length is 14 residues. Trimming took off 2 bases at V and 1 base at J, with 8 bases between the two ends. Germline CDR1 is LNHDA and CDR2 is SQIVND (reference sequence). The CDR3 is CASSIQGIQETQYF. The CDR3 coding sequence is TGTGCCAGTAGTATACAGGGGATCCAAGAGACCCAGTACTTC.

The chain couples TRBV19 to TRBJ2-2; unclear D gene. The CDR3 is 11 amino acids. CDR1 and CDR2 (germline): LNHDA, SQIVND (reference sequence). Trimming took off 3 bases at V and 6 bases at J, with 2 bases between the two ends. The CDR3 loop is CASSISGELFF. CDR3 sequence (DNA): TGTGCCAGTAGTATCTCCGGGGAGCTGTTTTTT.

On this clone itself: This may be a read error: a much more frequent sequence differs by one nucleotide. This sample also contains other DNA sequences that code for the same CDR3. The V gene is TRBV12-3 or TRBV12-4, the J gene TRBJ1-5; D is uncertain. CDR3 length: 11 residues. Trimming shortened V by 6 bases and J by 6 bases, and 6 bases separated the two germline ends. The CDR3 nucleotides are TGTGCCAGCAGCTTGGGTCAGCCCCAGCATTTT. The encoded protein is CASSLGQPQHF.

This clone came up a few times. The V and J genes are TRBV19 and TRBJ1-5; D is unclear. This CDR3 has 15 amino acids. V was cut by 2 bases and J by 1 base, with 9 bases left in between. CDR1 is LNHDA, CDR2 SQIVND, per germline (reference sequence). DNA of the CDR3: TGTGCCAGTAGTATAAACAGCGGGAGCAATCAGCCCCAGCATTTT. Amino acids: CASSINSGSNQPQHF.

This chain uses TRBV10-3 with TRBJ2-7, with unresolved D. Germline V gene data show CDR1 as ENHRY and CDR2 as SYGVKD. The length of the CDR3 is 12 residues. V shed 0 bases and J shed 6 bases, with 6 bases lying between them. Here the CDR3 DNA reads TGTGCCATCAGTGAGTCGGGGATCGAGCAGTACTTC. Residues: CAISESGIEQYF.

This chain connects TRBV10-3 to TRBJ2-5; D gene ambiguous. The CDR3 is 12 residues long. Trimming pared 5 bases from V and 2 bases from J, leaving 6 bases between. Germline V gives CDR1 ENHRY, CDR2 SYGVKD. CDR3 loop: CAISSKQETQYF. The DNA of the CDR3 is TGTGCCATCAGTAGCAAGCAAGAGACCCAGTACTTC.

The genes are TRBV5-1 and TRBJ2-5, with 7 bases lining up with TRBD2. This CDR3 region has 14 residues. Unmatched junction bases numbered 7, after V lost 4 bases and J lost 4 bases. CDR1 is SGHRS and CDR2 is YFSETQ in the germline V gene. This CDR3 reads CASSVPPGGETQYF. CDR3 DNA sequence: TGCGCCAGCAGCGTACCCCCGGGAGGAGAGACCCAGTACTTC.

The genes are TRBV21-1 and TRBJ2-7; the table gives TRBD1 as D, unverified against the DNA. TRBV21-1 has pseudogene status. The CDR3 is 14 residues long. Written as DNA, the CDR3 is TGTGCCAGCAGCAGAAGGACAGGGTCGTACGAGCAGTACTTC. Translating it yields CASSRRTGSYEQYF.

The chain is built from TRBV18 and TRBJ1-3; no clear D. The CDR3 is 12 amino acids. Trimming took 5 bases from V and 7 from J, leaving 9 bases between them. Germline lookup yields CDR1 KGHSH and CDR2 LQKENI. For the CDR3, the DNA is TGTGCCAGCTCATTCGAACAGAACACCATATATTTT. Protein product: CASSFEQNTIYF.

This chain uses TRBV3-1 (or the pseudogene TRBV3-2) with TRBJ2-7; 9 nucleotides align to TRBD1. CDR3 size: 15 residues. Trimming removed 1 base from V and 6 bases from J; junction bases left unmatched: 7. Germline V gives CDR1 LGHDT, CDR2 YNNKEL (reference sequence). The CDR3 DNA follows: TGTGCCAGCAGCCAAGCCGGGACAGGGAAGCCCGAGCAGTACTTC. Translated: CASSQAGTGKPEQYF.

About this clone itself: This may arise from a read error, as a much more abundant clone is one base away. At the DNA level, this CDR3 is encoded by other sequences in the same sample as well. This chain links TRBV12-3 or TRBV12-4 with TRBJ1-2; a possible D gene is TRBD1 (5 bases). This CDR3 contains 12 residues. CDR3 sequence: CASSWTYYGYTF. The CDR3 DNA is TGCGCCAGCAGTTGGACATACTATGGCTACACCTTC.

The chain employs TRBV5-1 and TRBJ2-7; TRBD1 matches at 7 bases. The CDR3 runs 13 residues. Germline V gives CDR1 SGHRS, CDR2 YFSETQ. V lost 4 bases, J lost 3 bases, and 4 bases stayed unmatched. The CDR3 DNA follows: TGCGCCAGCAGCACCGGGACAGACTACGAGCAGTACTTC. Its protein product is CASSTGTDYEQYF.

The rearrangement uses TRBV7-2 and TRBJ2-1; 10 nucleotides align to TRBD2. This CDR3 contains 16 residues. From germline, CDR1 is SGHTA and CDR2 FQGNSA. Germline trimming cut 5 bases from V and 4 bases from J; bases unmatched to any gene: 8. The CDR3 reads CASSPQSGGAYNEQFF. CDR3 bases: TGTGCCAGCAGCCCACAAAGCGGGGGGGCTTACAATGAGCAGTTCTTC.

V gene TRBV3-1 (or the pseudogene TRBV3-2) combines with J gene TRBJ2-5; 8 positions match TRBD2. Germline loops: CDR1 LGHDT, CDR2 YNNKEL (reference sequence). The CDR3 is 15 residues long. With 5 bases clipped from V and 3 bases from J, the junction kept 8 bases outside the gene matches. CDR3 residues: CASSARGSGKETQYF. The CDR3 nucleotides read TGTGCCAGCAGCGCCCGGGGTAGCGGGAAAGAGACCCAGTACTTC.

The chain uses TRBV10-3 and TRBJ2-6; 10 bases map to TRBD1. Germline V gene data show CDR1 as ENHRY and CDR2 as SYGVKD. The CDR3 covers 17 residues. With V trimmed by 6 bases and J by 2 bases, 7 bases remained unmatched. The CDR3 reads CAIRAGTGVAGANVLTF. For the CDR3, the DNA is TGTGCCATCAGGGCCGGGACAGGGGTGGCTGGGGCCAACGTCCTGACTTTC.

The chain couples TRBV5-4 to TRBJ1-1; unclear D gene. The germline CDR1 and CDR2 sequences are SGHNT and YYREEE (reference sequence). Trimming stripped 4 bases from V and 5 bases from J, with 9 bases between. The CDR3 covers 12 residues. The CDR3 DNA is TGTGCCAGCAGCAAGGGTGAAACTGAAGCTTTCTTT. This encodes CASSKGETEAFF.

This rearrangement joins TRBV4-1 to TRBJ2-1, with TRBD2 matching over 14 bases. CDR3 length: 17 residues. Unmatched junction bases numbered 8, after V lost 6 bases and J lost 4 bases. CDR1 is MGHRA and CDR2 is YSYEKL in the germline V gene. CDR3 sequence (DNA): TGCGCCAGCAGTCGAAAGACTAGCGGGGGGGATTACAATGAGCAGTTCTTC. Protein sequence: CASSRKTSGGDYNEQFF.

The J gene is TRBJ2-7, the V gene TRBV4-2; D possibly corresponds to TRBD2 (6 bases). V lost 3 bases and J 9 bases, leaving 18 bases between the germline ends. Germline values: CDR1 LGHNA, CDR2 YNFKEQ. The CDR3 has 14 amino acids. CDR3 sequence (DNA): TGTGCCAGCAGCCACCTCGGGACTCCCACCGGGCAGTACTTC. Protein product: CASSHLGTPTGQYF.

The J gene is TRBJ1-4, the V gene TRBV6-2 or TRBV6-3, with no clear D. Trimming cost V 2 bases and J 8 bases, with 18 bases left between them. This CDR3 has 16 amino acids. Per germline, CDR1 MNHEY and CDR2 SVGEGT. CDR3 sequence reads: CASSYGFFLGREKLFF. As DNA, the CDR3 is TGTGCCAGCAGTTACGGGTTTTTCCTGGGCAGGGAAAAACTGTTTTTT.

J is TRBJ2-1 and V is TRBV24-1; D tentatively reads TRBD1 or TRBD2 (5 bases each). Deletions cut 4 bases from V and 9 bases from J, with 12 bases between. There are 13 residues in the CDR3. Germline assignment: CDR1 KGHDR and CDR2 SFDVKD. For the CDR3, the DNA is TGTGCCACCAGTGACCCGGGGCTAGGTGAGCAGTTCTTC. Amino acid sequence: CATSDPGLGEQFF.

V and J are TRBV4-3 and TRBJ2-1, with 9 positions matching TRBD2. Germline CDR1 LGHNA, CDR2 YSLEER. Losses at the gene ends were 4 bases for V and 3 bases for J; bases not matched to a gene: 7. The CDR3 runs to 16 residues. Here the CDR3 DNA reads TGCGCCAGCAGCCTCAACGGACTAGCGAGCTACAATGAGCAGTTCTTC. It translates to CASSLNGLASYNEQFF.

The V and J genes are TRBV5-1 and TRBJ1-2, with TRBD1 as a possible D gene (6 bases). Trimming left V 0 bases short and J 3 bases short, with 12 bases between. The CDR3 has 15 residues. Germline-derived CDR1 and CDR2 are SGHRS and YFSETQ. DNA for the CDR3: TGCGCCAGCAGCTTGGGGACAGTGGTCGACTATGGCTACACCTTC. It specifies CASSLGTVVDYGYTF.

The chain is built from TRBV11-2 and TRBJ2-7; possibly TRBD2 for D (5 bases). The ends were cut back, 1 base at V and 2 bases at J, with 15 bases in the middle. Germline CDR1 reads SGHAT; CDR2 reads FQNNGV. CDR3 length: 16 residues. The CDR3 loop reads CASSLGPSLIPYEQYF. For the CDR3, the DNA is TGTGCCAGCAGCTTAGGTCCTAGCCTGATCCCCTACGAGCAGTACTTC.

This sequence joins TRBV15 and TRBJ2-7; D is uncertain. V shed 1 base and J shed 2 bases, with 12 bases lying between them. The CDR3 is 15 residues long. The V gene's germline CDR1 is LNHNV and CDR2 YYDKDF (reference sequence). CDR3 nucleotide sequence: TGTGCCACCAGCAGAGTGGCAGGCACACCCTACGAGCAGTACTTC. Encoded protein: CATSRVAGTPYEQYF.